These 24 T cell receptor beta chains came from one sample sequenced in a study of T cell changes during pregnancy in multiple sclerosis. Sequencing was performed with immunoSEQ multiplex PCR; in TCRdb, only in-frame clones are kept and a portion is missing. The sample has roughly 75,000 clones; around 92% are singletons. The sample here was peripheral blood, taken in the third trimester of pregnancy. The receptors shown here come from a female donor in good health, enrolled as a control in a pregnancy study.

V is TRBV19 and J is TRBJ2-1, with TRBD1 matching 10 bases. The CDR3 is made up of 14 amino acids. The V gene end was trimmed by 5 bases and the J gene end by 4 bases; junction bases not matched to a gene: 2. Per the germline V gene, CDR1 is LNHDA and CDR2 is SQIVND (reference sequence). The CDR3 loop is CASSPGQGYNEQFF. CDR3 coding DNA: TGTGCCAGTAGTCCGGGACAGGGGTACAATGAGCAGTTCTTC.

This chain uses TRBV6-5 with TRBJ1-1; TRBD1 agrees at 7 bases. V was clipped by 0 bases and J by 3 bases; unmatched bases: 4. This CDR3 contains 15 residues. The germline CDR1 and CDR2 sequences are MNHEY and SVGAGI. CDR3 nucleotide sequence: TGTGCCAGCAGTTACTCGACAGGGTTAGACACTGAAGCTTTCTTT. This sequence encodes CASSYSTGLDTEAFF.

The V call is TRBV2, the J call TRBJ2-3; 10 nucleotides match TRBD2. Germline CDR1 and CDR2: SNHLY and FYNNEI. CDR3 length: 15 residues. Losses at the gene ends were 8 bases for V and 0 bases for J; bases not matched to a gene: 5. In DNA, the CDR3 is TGTGCCAGCGTAACTAGCGGGAAGAGCACAGATACGCAGTATTTT. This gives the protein CASVTSGKSTDTQYF.

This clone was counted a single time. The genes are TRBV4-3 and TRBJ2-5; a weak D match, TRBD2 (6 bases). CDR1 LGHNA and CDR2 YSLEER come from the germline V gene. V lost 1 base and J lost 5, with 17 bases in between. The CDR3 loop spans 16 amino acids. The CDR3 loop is CASSQGPGLDGETQYF. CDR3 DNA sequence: TGCGCCAGCAGCCAAGGTCCGGGACTTGACGGGGAGACCCAGTACTTC.

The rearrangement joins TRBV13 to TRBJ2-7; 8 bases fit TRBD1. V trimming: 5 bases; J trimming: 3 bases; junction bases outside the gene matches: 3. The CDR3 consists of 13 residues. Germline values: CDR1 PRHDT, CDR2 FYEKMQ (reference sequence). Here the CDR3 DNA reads TGTGCCAGCAGCCCCGGGACAGGCTACGAGCAGTACTTC. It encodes CASSPGTGYEQYF.

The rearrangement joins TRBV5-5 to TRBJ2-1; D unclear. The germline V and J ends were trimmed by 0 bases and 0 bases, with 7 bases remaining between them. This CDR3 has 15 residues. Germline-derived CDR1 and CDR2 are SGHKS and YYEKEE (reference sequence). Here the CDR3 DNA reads TGTGCCAGCAGCTTGGAAGCCGGCTCCTACAATGAGCAGTTCTTC. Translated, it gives CASSLEAGSYNEQFF.

CDR3 loop: CASSWPQDRGKEPIYF. The CDR3 nucleotides are TGTGCCAGCAGCTGGCCCCAGGACAGGGGGAAGGAACCCATATATTTT. The rearrangement joins TRBV11-2 to TRBJ1-3; 10 positions agree with TRBD1. This CDR3 is built from 16 residues. V shed 4 bases, J shed 11 bases, and the junction held 14 bases outside the gene matches. Germline loops: CDR1 SGHAT, CDR2 FQNNGV.

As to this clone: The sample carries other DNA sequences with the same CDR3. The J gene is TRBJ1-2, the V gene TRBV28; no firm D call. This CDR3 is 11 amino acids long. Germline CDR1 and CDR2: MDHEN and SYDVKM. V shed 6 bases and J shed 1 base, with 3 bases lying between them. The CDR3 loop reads CASSSNYGYTF. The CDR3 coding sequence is TGTGCCAGCAGCAGTAACTATGGCTACACCTTC.

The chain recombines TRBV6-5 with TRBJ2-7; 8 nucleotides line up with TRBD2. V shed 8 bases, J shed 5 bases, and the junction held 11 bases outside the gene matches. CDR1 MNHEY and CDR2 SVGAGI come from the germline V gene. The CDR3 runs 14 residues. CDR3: CASRSGSKGHEQYF. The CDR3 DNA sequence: TGTGCCAGCCGCAGCGGGAGTAAGGGGCACGAGCAGTACTTC.

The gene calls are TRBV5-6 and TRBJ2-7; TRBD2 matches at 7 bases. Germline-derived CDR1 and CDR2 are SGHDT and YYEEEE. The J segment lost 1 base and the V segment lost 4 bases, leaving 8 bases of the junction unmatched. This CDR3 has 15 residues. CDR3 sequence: CASSLGPSGSYEQYF. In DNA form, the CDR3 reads TGTGCCAGCAGCCTCGGGCCTAGCGGATCCTACGAGCAGTACTTC.

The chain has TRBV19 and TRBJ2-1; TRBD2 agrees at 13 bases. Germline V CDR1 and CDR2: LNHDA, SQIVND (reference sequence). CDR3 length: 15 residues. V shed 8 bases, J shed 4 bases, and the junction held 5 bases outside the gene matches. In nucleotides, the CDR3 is TGTGCCAGTCAACTAGCGGGGGGGCAATACAATGAGCAGTTCTTC. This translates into CASQLAGGQYNEQFF.

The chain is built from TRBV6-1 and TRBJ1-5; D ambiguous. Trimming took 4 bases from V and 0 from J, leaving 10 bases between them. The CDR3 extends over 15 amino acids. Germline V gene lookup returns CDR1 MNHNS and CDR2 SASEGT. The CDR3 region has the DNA TGTGCCAGCAGTGTTGGAGAGTATAGCAATCAGCCCCAGCATTTT. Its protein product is CASSVGEYSNQPQHF.

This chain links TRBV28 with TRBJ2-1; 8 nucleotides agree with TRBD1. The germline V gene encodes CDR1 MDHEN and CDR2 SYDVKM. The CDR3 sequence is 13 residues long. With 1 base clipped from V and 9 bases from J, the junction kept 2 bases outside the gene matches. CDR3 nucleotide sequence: TGTGCCAGCAGTTTATCAGGGGGCGGTGAGCAGTTCTTC. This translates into CASSLSGGGEQFF.

In DNA form, the CDR3 reads TGTGCCAGCAGCCCGGCCCCGACAGAGAACACTGAAGCTTTCTTT. Amino acids: CASSPAPTENTEAFF. The V gene is TRBV7-8, the J gene TRBJ1-1; tentatively, D is TRBD1 (5 bases). The CDR3 runs 15 residues. The germline V gene has CDR1 SGHVS and CDR2 FQNEAQ. The germline V and J ends were trimmed by 5 bases and 1 base, with 14 bases remaining between them.

The CDR3 loop is CASRALSQGIRSYNEQFF. The CDR3 nucleotides are TGTGCCAGCAGGGCATTGAGTCAGGGAATTAGGTCCTACAATGAGCAGTTCTTC. The chain uses TRBV2 and TRBJ2-1; D may be TRBD1 (5 bases). Per the germline V gene, CDR1 is SNHLY and CDR2 is FYNNEI. V was shortened by 6 bases and J by 1 base, with 22 bases between the two germline ends. This CDR3 has 18 amino acids.

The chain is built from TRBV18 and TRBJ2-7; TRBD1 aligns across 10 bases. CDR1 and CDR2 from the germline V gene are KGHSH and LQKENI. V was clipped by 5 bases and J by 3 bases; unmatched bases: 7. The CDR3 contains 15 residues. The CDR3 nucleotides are TGTGCCAGCTCATCGGGGGACAGGGGCTTCTACGAGCAGTACTTC. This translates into CASSSGDRGFYEQYF.

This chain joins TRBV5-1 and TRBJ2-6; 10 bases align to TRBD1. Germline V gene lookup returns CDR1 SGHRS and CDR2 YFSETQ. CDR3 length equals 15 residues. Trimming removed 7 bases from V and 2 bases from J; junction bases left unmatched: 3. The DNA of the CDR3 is TGCGCCAGCCAGGGACAGGGGCCTGGGGCCAACGTCCTGACTTTC. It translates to CASQGQGPGANVLTF.

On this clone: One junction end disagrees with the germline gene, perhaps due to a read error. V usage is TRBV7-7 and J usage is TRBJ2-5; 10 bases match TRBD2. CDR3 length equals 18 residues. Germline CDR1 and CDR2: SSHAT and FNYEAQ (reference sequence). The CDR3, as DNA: TGTGCTAGCAGCTTAGTAGTTGGGAGCGGGGGGGCCTTGGAGACCCAGTACTTC. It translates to CASSLVVGSGGALETQYF.

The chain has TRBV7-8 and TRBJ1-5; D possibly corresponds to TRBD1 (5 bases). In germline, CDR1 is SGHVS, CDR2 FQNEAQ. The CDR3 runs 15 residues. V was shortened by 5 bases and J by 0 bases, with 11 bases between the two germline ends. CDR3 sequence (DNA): TGTGCCAGCAGCCCGGCGGGGGATAGCAATCAGCCCCAGCATTTT. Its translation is CASSPAGDSNQPQHF.

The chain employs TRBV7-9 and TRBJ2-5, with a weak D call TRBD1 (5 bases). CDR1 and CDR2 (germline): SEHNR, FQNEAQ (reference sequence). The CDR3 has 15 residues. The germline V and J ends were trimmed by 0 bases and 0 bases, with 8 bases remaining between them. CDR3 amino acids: CASSLALGDQETQYF. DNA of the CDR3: TGTGCCAGCAGCTTAGCTCTAGGGGACCAAGAGACCCAGTACTTC.

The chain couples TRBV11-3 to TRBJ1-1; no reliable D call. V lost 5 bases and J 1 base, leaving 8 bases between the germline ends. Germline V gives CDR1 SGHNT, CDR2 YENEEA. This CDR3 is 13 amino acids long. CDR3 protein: CASSRTRNTEAFF. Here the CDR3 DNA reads TGTGCCAGCAGCCGAACAAGGAACACTGAAGCTTTCTTT.

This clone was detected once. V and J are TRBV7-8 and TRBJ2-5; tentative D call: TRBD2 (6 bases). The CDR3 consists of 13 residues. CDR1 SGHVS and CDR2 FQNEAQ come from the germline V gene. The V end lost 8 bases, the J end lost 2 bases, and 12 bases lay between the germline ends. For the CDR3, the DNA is TGTGCCAGCGGTGTGGGAGGACAAGAGACCCAGTACTTC. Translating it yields CASGVGGQETQYF.

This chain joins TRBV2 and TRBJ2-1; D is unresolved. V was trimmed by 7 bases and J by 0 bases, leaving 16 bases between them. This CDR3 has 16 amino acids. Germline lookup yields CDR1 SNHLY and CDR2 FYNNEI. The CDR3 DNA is TGTGCCAGCACCCGAGGATTGGCGAGCTCCTACAATGAGCAGTTCTTC. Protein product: CASTRGLASSYNEQFF.

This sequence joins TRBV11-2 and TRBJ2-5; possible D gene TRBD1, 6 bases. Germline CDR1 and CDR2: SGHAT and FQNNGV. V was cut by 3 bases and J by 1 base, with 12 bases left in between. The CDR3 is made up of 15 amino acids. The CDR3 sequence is CASSLGWGPQETQYF. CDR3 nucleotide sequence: TGTGCCAGCAGCTTGGGCTGGGGGCCCCAAGAGACCCAGTACTTC.